This TCR beta chain was obtained from a study of T cells in Graves' hyperthyroidism and ophthalmopathy. Note on this clonotype: A much larger clone differs by one base, so this may be a read error.

The source material, RNA transcripts, was used to amplify TCR beta CDR3 regions. HTBI primers drove first-round RT-PCR of the TCR CDR3. A single record per CDR3 protein comes from TCRdb applying MiXCR to the multiplex PCR reads. The sample includes 750,000 to 950,000 distinct CDR3 sequences, about two fifths seen only once; the top ten take about 8.9%. Sequencing was carried out using blood. The origin of this receptor is a man aged 18 to 29 with Graves' hyperthyroidism.

The CDR3 spells CASSQDSSGENEKLFF. The CDR3, as DNA: TGTGCCAGCAGCCAAGACTCGTCAGGGGAAAATGAAAAACTGTTTTTT. The chain couples TRBV14 to TRBJ1-4; tentatively, D is TRBD1 (6 bases). Germline V CDR1 and CDR2: SGHDN, FVKESK. CDR3 length equals 16 residues. V lost 0 bases and J lost 5, with 13 bases in between.